A single sample gave rise to the 23 T cell receptor beta chains below, sequenced in a study of shared clonotypes between healthy human individuals. TCRdb's copy holds only in-frame clones and misses some; the assay was immunoSEQ multiplex PCR. Of 530,000 or so clones listed, 60% to 80% were seen once; the top ten hold roughly an eighth. The material sequenced was PBMCs. Source of these receptors: a woman aged 35 to 49 in good health. Some clones in this sample may be carry-over from other donors' samples.

V usage is TRBV5-1 and J usage is TRBJ2-1; 10 bases fit TRBD2. V was pared by 4 bases and J by 2 bases, with 9 bases of the junction left unmatched. Germline CDR1 is SGHRS and CDR2 is YFSETQ. CDR3 length: 17 residues. DNA for the CDR3: TGCGCCAGCAGCAATGAGGTAGCGGGAGGCCCCTACAATGAGCAGTTCTTC. Translated, it gives CASSNEVAGGPYNEQFF.

This chain's CDR3 is CASSQTSLGTGELFF. For the CDR3, the DNA is TGCGCCAGCAGCCAAACTAGCCTTGGAACCGGGGAGCTGTTTTTT. The rearrangement uses TRBV4-1 and TRBJ2-2; D perhaps matches TRBD2 (6 bases). V lost 2 bases, J lost 5 bases, and 12 bases lay in between. Germline CDR1 is MGHRA and CDR2 is YSYEKL. The CDR3 consists of 15 residues.

V is TRBV5-1 and J is TRBJ2-7, with 10 positions matching TRBD1. The CDR3 is made up of 15 amino acids. Trimming at V came to 4 bases and at J to 7 bases, leaving 11 bases not matched to a gene. Germline values: CDR1 SGHRS, CDR2 YFSETQ. CDR3 residues: CASSLPGQGKWEQYF. In nucleotides, the CDR3 is TGCGCCAGCAGCCTCCCGGGACAGGGGAAGTGGGAGCAGTACTTC.

V is TRBV10-3 and J is TRBJ2-3; weak D call: TRBD1 (6 bases). Trimming removed 7 bases from V and 3 bases from J, with 11 bases in between. The CDR3 covers 13 residues. CDR1 is ENHRY and CDR2 is SYGVKD in the germline V gene. Here the CDR3 DNA reads TGTGCCATCACCAACCAGGGGACAGATACGCAGTATTTT. Its translation: CAITNQGTDTQYF.

This chain joins TRBV28 and TRBJ1-5; 9 bases map to TRBD1. The germline CDR1 and CDR2 sequences are MDHEN and SYDVKM. The V gene end was trimmed by 8 bases and the J gene end by 0 bases; junction bases not matched to a gene: 17. The CDR3 loop spans 19 amino acids. The CDR3 reads CASRTFIGQGTHSNQPQHF. CDR3 DNA: TGTGCCAGCCGTACCTTCATCGGACAGGGGACACATAGCAATCAGCCCCAGCATTTT. Variable domain in full (rest from reference TRBV28 and TRBJ1-5): DVKVTQSSRYLVKRTGEKVFLECVQDMDHENMFWYRQDPGLGLRLIYFSYDVKMKEKGDIPEGYSVSREKKERFSLILESASTNQTSMYLCASRTFIGQGTHSNQPQHFGDGTRLSIL.

This chain uses TRBV30 with TRBJ1-5, with a possible D match to TRBD1 (6 bases). V was pared by 2 bases and J by 0 bases, with 8 bases between. The CDR3 has 14 amino acids. Germline V lookup: CDR1 GTSNPN, CDR2 SVGIG (reference sequence). The CDR3 reads CAWSQDSSNQPQHF. In nucleotides, the CDR3 is TGTGCCTGGAGTCAGGACAGTAGCAATCAGCCCCAGCATTTT.

In regard to this clone: A read error is the likely source, as a far larger clone sits one nucleotide away. The chain links TRBV7-9 to TRBJ2-1; D is tentatively TRBD1 or TRBD2 (5 bases each). CDR3 size: 15 residues. Germline V CDR1 and CDR2: SEHNR, FQNEAQ (reference sequence). CDR3 in DNA: TGCGCCAGCACCCAAGGGGTGGGACCCTACAATGAGCAGCTCTTC. This codes for CASTQGVGPYNEQLF. The entire variable domain, with the rest obtained from reference TRBV7-9 and TRBJ2-1, is as follows: DTGVSQNPRHKITKRGQNVTFRCDPISEHNRLYWYRQTLGQGPEFLTYFQNEAQLEKSRLLSDRFSAERPKGSFSTLEIQRTEQGDSAMYLCASTQGVGPYNEQLFGPGTRLTVL.

V and J are TRBV18 and TRBJ1-2; weak D call: TRBD1 (6 bases). The germline V gene has CDR1 KGHSH and CDR2 LQKENI. Trimming left V 6 bases short and J 5 bases short, with 16 bases between. The CDR3 spans 14 residues. CDR3 nucleotide sequence: TGTGCCAGCTCGTCGGCCTCACAGGGATATGGCTACACCTTC. The encoded protein is CASSSASQGYGYTF.

This chain joins TRBV28 and TRBJ1-5; 7 bases fit TRBD1. J was trimmed by 6 bases and V by 7 bases; bases with no gene match: 12. The CDR3 spans 15 residues. Germline V lookup: CDR1 MDHEN, CDR2 SYDVKM. The CDR3 nucleotides are TGTGCCAGCACCCCGACAGGGCGGGTGGGTCAGCCCCAGCATTTT. Translation gives CASTPTGRVGQPQHF.

This clone has just a few counts. This CDR3 is CASSYSSGGADEQYF. The CDR3 DNA is TGTGCCAGCAGTTACTCCTCAGGGGGTGCGGACGAGCAGTACTTC. The chain joins TRBV6-5 to TRBJ2-7; 7 bases map to TRBD1. CDR3 length equals 15 residues. V shed 0 bases, J shed 5 bases, and the junction held 7 bases outside the gene matches. Looked up from germline, CDR1 is MNHEY and CDR2 is SVGAGI.

The chain joins TRBV28 to TRBJ1-2; D unclear. The CDR3 spans 11 residues. Trimming took 4 bases from V and 6 from J, leaving 6 bases between them. CDR1 MDHEN and CDR2 SYDVKM come from the germline V gene. CDR3 nucleotides: TGTGCCAGCAGTTCCAGGAATGGCTACACCTTC. It encodes CASSSRNGYTF.

J is TRBJ2-1 and V is TRBV28; TRBD2 matches 10 bases. Germline CDR1 and CDR2: MDHEN and SYDVKM. This CDR3 contains 17 residues. With 4 bases clipped from V and 4 bases from J, the junction kept 10 bases outside the gene matches. The CDR3 region has the DNA TGTGCCAGCAGTTCCTACTGGACTAGCGGTCATTACAATGAGCAGTTCTTC. Protein: CASSSYWTSGHYNEQFF.

Worth noting for this clone: A clone one base away is much larger, so this may be a read error. The conserved final phenylalanine or tryptophan is absent from the CDR3, which likely points to a read error. The chain carries TRBV28 and TRBJ1-2; TRBD1 matches 8 bases. CDR1 is MDHEN, CDR2 SYDVKM, per germline. The trim removed 5 bases at V and 7 bases at J, leaving 3 bases unmatched. The CDR3 sequence is 12 residues long. CDR3 nucleotides: TGTGCCAGCAGTCCTGGACAGGGTGGCTACACCCTC. Protein sequence: CASSPGQGGYTL.

This clone was found once. The chain employs TRBV6-7 and TRBJ2-3, with D unresolved. TRBV6-7 qualifies as an ORF whose function is uncertain. The CDR3 sequence is 11 residues long. The CDR3 reads CGCWAPDTQYF. DNA of the CDR3: TGTGGGTGTTGGGCCCCAGATACGCAGTATTTT.

This chain connects TRBV20-1 to TRBJ1-1; D is uncertain. Germline V lookup: CDR1 DFQATT, CDR2 SNEGSKA (reference sequence). The CDR3 is 11 residues long. Trimming shortened V by 6 bases and J by 2 bases, and 7 bases separated the two germline ends. The CDR3 DNA follows: TGCAGTGCCCCTATCAACACTGAAGCTTTCTTT. Protein product: CSAPINTEAFF.

The gene calls are TRBV20-1 and TRBJ2-3; D assignment may be TRBD1 or TRBD2 (5 bases each). CDR3 size: 11 residues. Per germline, CDR1 DFQATT and CDR2 SNEGSKA (reference sequence). V shed 6 bases and J shed 7 bases, with 11 bases lying between them. The CDR3 nucleotides read TGCAGTGCGAGGGACCCACATACGCAGTATTTT. Amino acid sequence: CSARDPHTQYF.

This chain links TRBV28 with TRBJ2-3, with TRBD1 matching over 8 bases. Germline CDR1 MDHEN, CDR2 SYDVKM. This CDR3 is built from 17 residues. J was trimmed by 6 bases and V by 4 bases; bases with no gene match: 15. The CDR3 coding sequence is TGTGCCAGCAGTTCTGTGGGACAGGCTCTATTTACCGATACGCAGTATTTT. Translating gives CASSSVGQALFTDTQYF.

This clone was found once. The V and J genes are TRBV27 and TRBJ2-1, with D possibly being TRBD2 (5 bases). Germline V gene data show CDR1 as MNHEY and CDR2 as SMNVEV (reference sequence). This CDR3 spans 17 amino acids. V lost 5 bases and J 2 bases, leaving 19 bases between the germline ends. The CDR3 loop reads CASSPASTPLTYNEQFF. CDR3 coding DNA: TGTGCCAGCAGTCCAGCTAGCACCCCGTTGACCTACAATGAGCAGTTCTTC.

Here the CDR3 reads CASSLASLAGGETDTQYF. The DNA of the CDR3 is TGCGCCAGCAGCTTGGCGTCCCTAGCGGGAGGGGAGACAGATACGCAGTATTTT. The chain links TRBV5-1 to TRBJ2-3, with 12 bases lining up with TRBD2. CDR3 size: 18 residues. CDR1 is SGHRS and CDR2 is YFSETQ in the germline V gene. V dropped 0 bases and J dropped 3; count of bases not matched to a gene: 8.

J is TRBJ1-5 and V is TRBV28; possibly TRBD1 for D (5 bases). Looked up from germline, CDR1 is MDHEN and CDR2 is SYDVKM. The CDR3 consists of 13 residues. Trimming took off 6 bases at V and 0 bases at J, with 6 bases between the two ends. For the CDR3, the DNA is TGTGCCAGCAGGACAGTTAGCAATCAGCCCCAGCATTTT. Translation gives CASRTVSNQPQHF.

The chain combines TRBV28 with TRBJ1-2, with 9 bases matching TRBD1. CDR1 is MDHEN, CDR2 SYDVKM, per germline. V was clipped by 7 bases and J by 8 bases; unmatched bases: 17. This CDR3 is built from 16 residues. DNA for the CDR3: TGTGCCAGCAACGTCGGACAGGGGAGGGGTTTTGCCGGCTACACCTTC. This translates into CASNVGQGRGFAGYTF.

This chain links TRBV27 with TRBJ2-7, with TRBD2 identical over 11 bases. The germline CDR1 and CDR2 sequences are MNHEY and SMNVEV (reference sequence). V lost 2 bases, J lost 3 bases, and 0 bases stayed unmatched. The CDR3 has 14 residues. Here the CDR3 reads CASSLGTSGYEQYF. The DNA for the CDR3 is TGTGCCAGCAGTTTAGGGACTAGCGGCTACGAGCAGTACTTC.

Comments on this clone: This is likely a read error, given that the CDR3 carries no conserved phenylalanine or tryptophan at its end. CDR3 in DNA: TGTGCCAGCAGCTTGCCGCCTAGCGGGAGTAGGGCAGATACGCAGTATCTT. This codes for CASSLPPSGSRADTQYL. The genes are TRBV5-4 and TRBJ2-3; 10 positions match TRBD2. Germline assignment: CDR1 SGHNT and CDR2 YYREEE (reference sequence). The V and J ends lost 1 base and 4 bases, in that order; junction bases with no gene match: 9. This CDR3 comprises 17 residues.